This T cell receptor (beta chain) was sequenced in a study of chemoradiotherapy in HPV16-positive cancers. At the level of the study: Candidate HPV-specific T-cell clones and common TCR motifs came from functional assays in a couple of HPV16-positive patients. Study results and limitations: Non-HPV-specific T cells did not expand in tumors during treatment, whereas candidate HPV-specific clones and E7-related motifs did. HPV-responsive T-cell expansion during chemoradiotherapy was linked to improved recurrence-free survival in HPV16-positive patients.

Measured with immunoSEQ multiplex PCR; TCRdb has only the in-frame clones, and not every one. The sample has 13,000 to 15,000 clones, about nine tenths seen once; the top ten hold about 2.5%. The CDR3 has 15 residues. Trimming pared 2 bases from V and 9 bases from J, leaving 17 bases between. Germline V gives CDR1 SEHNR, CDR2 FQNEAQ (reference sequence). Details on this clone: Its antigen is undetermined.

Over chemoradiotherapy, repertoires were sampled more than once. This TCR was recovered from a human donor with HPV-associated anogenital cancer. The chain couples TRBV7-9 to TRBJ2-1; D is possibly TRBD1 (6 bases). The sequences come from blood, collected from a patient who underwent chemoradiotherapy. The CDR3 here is CASSLTGQISREQFF. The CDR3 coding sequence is TGTGCCAGCAGCTTAACTGGACAGATTTCTCGTGAGCAGTTCTTC.